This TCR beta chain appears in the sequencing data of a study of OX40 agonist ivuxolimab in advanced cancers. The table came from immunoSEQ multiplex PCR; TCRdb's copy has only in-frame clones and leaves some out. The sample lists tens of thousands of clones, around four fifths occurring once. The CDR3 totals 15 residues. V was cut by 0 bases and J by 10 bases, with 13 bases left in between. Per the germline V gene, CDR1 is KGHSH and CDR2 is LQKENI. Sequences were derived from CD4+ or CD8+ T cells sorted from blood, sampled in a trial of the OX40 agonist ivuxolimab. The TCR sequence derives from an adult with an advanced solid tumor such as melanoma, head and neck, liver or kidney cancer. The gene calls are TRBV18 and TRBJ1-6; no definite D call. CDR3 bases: TGTGCCAGCTCACCACCGAGTACTCTGGCCTCACCCCTCCACTTT. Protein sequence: CASSPPSTLASPLHF. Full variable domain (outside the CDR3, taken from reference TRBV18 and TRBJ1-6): NAGVMQNPRHLVRRRGQEARLRCSPMKGHSHVYWYRQLPEEGLKFMVYLQKENIIDESGMPKERFSAEFPKEGPSILRIQQVVRGDSAAYFCASSPPSTLASPLHFGNGTRLTVT.